Sequencing of this T cell receptor (beta chain) was carried out in a study of CD8 T cells in ankylosing spondylitis. General study results and limits: Seemingly distinctive of ankylosing spondylitis blood was a TCR beta motif formed by eight highly homologous variants.

Via MiXCR, TCRdb re-called the 5' RACE reads, giving one row per CDR3 protein. The table has some 450,000 distinct CDR3 sequences, approximately 17% seen once. A word on this clonotype: The antigen remains unidentified.

V was cut by 8 bases and J by 3 bases, with 14 bases left in between. The CDR3 loop spans 14 amino acids. Germline V CDR1 and CDR2: KGHSH, LQKENI. This sequence joins TRBV18 and TRBJ1-5; possibly TRBD1 for D (5 bases). The clonotype comes from a male donor with ankylosing spondylitis. Sequencing was done on a sample of blood, either unsorted or a sorted T cell fraction (not recorded which). The CDR3 spells CASAGTPANQPQHF. In DNA, the CDR3 is TGTGCCAGCGCCGGGACCCCGGCCAATCAGCCCCAGCATTTT.